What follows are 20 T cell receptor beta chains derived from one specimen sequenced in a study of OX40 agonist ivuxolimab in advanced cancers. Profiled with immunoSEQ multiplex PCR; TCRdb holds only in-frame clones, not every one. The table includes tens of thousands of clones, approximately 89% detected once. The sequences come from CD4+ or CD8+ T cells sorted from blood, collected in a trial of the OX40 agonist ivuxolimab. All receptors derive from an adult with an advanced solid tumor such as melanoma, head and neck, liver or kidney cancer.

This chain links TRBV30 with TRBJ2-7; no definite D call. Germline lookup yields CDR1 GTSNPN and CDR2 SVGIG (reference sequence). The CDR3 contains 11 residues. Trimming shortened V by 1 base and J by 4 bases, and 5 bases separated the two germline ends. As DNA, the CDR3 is TGTGCCTGGAGTGAGGTTTACGAGCAGTACTTC. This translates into CAWSEVYEQYF.

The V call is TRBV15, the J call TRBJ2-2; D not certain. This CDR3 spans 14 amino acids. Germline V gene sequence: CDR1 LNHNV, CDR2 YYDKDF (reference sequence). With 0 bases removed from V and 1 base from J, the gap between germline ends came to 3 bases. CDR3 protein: CATSREQNTGELFF. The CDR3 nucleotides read TGTGCCACCAGCAGAGAACAGAACACCGGGGAGCTGTTTTTT. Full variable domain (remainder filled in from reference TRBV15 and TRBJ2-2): DAMVIQNPRYQVTQFGKPVTLSCSQTLNHNVMYWYQQKSSQAPKLLFHYYDKDFNNEADTPDNFQSRRPNTSFCFLDIRSPGLGDTAMYLCATSREQNTGELFFGEGSRLTVL.

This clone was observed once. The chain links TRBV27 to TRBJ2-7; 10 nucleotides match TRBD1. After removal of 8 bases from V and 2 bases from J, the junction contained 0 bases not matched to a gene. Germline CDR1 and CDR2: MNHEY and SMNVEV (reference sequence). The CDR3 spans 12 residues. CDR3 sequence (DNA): TGTGCCAGCGGACAGGGGGCCTACGAGCAGTACTTC. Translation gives CASGQGAYEQYF.

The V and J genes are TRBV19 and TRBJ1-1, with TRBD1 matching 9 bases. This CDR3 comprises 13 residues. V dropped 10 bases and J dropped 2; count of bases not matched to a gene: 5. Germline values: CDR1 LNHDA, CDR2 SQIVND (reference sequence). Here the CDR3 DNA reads TGTGCCACTTCGACAGGGGGAAACACTGAAGCTTTCTTT. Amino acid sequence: CATSTGGNTEAFF.

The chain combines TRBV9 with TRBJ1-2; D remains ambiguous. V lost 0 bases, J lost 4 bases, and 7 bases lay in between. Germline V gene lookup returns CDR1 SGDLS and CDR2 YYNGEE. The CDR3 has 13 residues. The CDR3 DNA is TGTGCCAGCAGCGTAGTGGCAGGCTATGGCTACACCTTC. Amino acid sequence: CASSVVAGYGYTF.

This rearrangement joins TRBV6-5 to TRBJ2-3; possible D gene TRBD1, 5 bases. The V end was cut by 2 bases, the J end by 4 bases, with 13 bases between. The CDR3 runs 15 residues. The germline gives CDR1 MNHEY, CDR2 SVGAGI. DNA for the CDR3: TGTGCCAGCAGTTACGCGCAGGGTTCGTCAGATACGCAGTATTTT. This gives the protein CASSYAQGSSDTQYF.

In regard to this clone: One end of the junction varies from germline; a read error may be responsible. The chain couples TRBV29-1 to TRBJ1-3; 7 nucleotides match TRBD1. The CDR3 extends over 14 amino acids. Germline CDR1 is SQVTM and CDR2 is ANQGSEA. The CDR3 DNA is TGCAGCGTCGAAGGGACAGACTCTGGAAACACCATATATTTT. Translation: CSVEGTDSGNTIYF.

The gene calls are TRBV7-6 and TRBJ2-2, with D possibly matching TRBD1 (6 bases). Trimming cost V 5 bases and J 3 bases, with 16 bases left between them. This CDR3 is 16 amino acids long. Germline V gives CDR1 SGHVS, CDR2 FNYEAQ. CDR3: CASSPHPGQDTGELFF. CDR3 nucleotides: TGTGCCAGCAGCCCTCACCCGGGACAAGACACCGGGGAGCTGTTTTTT.

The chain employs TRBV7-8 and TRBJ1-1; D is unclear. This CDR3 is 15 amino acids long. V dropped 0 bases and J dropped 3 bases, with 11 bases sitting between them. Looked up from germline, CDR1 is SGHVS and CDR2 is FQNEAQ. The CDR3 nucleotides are TGTGCCAGCAGCTTAGCGCGGATGGTGGACACTGAAGCTTTCTTT. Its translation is CASSLARMVDTEAFF.

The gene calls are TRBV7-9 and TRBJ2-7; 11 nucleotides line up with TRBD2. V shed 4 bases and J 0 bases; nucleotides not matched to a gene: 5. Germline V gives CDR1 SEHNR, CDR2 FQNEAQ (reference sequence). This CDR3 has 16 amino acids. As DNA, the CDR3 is TGTGCCAGCAGCTCGGGACTAGCGGTACGCTCCTACGAGCAGTACTTC. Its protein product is CASSSGLAVRSYEQYF.

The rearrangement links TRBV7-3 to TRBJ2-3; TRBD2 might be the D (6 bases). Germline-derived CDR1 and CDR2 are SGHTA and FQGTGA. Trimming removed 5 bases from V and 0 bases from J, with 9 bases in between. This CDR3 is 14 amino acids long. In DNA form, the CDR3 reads TGTGCCAGCAGCCCAGGAGGGAGCACAGATACGCAGTATTTT. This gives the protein CASSPGGSTDTQYF.

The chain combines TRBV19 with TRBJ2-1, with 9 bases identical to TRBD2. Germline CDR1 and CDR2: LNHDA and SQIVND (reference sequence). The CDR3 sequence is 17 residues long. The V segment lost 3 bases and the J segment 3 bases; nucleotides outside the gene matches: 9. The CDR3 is CASSILSSGSNYNEQFF. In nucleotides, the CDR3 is TGTGCCAGTAGTATCCTTAGTAGCGGGAGTAACTACAATGAGCAGTTCTTC.

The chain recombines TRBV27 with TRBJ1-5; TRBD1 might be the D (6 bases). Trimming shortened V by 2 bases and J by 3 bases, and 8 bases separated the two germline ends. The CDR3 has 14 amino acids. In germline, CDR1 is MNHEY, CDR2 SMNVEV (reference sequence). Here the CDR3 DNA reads TGTGCCAGCAGTTTACAGGGGTTCAATCAGCCCCAGCATTTT. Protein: CASSLQGFNQPQHF.

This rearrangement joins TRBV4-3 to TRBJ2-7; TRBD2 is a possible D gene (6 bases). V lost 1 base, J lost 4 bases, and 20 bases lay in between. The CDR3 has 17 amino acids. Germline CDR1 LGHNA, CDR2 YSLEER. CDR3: CASSQGVSGTGLYEQYF. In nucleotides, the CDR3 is TGCGCCAGCAGCCAAGGTGTATCCGGGACTGGCCTTTACGAGCAGTACTTC.

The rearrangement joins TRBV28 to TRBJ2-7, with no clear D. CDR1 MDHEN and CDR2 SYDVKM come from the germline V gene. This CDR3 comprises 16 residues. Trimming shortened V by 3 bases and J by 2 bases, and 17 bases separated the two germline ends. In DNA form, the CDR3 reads TGTGCCAGCAGTTTTTCCCCTATGGGTTCTACCTACGAGCAGTACTTC. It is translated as CASSFSPMGSTYEQYF.

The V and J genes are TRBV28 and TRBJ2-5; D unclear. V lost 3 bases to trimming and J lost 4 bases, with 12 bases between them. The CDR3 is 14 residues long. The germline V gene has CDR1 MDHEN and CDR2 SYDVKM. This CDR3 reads CASSLGSSAETQYF. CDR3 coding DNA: TGTGCCAGCAGTTTGGGTAGCTCAGCAGAGACCCAGTACTTC. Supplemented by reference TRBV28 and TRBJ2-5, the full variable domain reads DVKVTQSSRYLVKRTGEKVFLECVQDMDHENMFWYRQDPGLGLRLIYFSYDVKMKEKGDIPEGYSVSREKKERFSLILESASTNQTSMYLCASSLGSSAETQYFGPGTRLLVL.

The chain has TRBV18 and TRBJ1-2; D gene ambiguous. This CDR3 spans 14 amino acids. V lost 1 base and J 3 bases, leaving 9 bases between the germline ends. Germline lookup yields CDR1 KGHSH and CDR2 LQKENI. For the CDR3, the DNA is TGTGCCAGCTCACCACAGGACGGAGACTATGGCTACACCTTC. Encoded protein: CASSPQDGDYGYTF.

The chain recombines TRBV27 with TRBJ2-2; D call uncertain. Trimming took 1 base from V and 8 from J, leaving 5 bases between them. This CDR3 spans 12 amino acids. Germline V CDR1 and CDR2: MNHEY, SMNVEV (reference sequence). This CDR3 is CASSLWKGELFF. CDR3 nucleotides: TGTGCCAGCAGTTTATGGAAAGGGGAGCTGTTTTTT.

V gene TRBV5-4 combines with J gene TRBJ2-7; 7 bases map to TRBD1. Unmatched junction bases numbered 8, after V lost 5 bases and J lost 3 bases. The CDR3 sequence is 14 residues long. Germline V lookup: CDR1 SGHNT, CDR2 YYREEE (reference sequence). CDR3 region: CASRTEGGGYEQYF. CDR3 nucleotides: TGTGCCAGCAGAACTGAAGGGGGCGGCTACGAGCAGTACTTC.

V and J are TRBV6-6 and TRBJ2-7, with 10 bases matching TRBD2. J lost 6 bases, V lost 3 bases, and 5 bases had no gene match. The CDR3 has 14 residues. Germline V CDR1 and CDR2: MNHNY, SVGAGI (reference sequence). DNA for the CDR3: TGTGCCAGCAGTTATGAACTAGCGGGGTTCGAGCAGTACTTC. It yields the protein CASSYELAGFEQYF.